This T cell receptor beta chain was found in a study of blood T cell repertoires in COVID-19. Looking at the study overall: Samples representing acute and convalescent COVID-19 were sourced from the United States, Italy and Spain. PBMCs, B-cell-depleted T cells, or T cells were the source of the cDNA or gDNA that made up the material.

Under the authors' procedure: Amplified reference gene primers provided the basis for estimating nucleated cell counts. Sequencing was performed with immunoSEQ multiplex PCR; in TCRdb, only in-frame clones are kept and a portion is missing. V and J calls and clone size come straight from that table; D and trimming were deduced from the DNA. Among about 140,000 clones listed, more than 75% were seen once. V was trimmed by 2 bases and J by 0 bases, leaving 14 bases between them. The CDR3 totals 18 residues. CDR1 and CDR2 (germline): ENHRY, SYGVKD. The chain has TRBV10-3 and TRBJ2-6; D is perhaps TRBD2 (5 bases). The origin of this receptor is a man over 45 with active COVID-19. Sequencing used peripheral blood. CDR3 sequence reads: CAISEGLVTNSGANVLTF. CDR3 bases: TGTGCCATCAGTGAGGGACTCGTAACAAACTCTGGGGCCAACGTCCTGACTTTC.